One and the same sample provided the 21 T cell receptor beta chains below, sequenced in a study of monozygotic twins with inflammatory bowel disease. TCRdb re-analyzed the 5' RACE reads; it lists each CDR3 protein once, without DNA. Its clone listing holds around 370,000 distinct CDR3 sequences. Input material: blood. The receptor set was obtained from a human donor with ulcerative colitis or Crohn's disease, or a healthy co-twin of an affected twin (not recorded which).

CDR3 amino acids: CASSLSGQGWGEQYF. The chain combines TRBV28 with TRBJ2-7; TCRdb names TRBD1, which stays unverified in the absence of DNA. The V gene's germline CDR1 is MDHEN and CDR2 SYDVKM. The CDR3 loop spans 15 amino acids.

V and J are TRBV7-2 and TRBJ2-5; TCRdb outputs TRBD1, but without DNA this stays unchecked. Germline V gene sequence: CDR1 SGHTA, CDR2 FQGNSA. This CDR3 spans 13 amino acids. The chain's CDR3 is CASSLGAGDPQYF.

The rearrangement uses TRBV7-2 and TRBJ2-2; TCRdb reports TRBD1, a call that lacks DNA to check it against. Per the germline V gene, CDR1 is SGHTA and CDR2 is FQGNSA. The CDR3 loop spans 15 amino acids. CDR3: CASSSGQGATGELFF.

J is TRBJ2-3 and V is TRBV7-9. Germline CDR1 is SEHNR and CDR2 is FQNEAQ (reference sequence). The CDR3 totals 15 residues. CDR3 amino acids: CASAEMGMGADTQYF. Full variable domain (remainder filled in from reference TRBV7-9 and TRBJ2-3): DTGVSQNPRHKITKRGQNVTFRCDPISEHNRLYWYRQTLGQGPEFLTYFQNEAQLEKSRLLSDRFSAERPKGSFSTLEIQRTEQGDSAMYLCASAEMGMGADTQYFGPGTRLTVL.

The chain combines TRBV7-2 with TRBJ2-3; the TCRdb call, TRBD2, lacks DNA for checking. This CDR3 region has 16 residues. Germline V lookup: CDR1 SGHTA, CDR2 FQGNSA. This chain's CDR3 is CASSLVGRGETDTQYF.

This chain uses TRBV20-1 with TRBJ2-4; TCRdb names TRBD1, which stays unverified in the absence of DNA. From germline, CDR1 is DFQATT and CDR2 SNEGSKA (reference sequence). The CDR3 is made up of 13 amino acids. The CDR3 spells CSADRDRKNIQYF.

J is TRBJ2-7 and V is TRBV4-1; as DNA is missing, the TRBD1 call by TCRdb cannot be tested. In germline, CDR1 is MGHRA, CDR2 YSYEKL. CDR3 length: 18 residues. CDR3 protein: CASSQDWGGDRNSYEQYF.

The J gene is TRBJ2-3, the V gene TRBV6-5. Germline-derived CDR1 and CDR2 are MNHEY and SVGAGI. The CDR3 contains 16 residues. The CDR3: CASSYSITFSTDTQYF.

The chain combines TRBV3-1 with TRBJ2-7. The germline V gene has CDR1 LGHDT and CDR2 YNNKEL (reference sequence). This CDR3 region has 13 residues. Here the CDR3 reads CASSLTSSYEQYF.

The chain couples TRBV12-3 or TRBV12-4 to TRBJ2-1; TCRdb names TRBD1, which stays unverified in the absence of DNA. The CDR3 has 15 amino acids. CDR3 amino acids: CASTEDRGPYNEQFF.

The chain links TRBV20-1 to TRBJ1-5; TCRdb gives TRBD1 as the D gene, but with no DNA this cannot be confirmed. Germline values: CDR1 DFQATT, CDR2 SNEGSKA (reference sequence). This CDR3 has 18 amino acids. CDR3 in amino acids: CSARDSRVGPYSNQPQHF.

The CDR3 is CASSFFLSPRTKNIQYF. The chain combines TRBV5-1 with TRBJ2-4; TCRdb's D call, TRBD1, is unchecked because there is no DNA. Germline V gene lookup returns CDR1 SGHRS and CDR2 YFSETQ. This CDR3 region has 17 residues.

This rearrangement joins TRBV7-2 to TRBJ1-4; the TCRdb D gene call, TRBD1, has no DNA to confirm it. The germline gives CDR1 SGHTA, CDR2 FQGNSA. The CDR3 contains 15 residues. Here the CDR3 reads CASSAQGEGDEKLFF.

This sequence joins TRBV19 and TRBJ1-5; TCRdb returns TRBD1, unconfirmable since there is no DNA. This CDR3 has 16 amino acids. CDR1 LNHDA and CDR2 SQIVND come from the germline V gene (reference sequence). The CDR3 sequence is CASDGTGRLFNQPQHF.

The V call is TRBV15, the J call TRBJ1-4. This CDR3 is 16 amino acids long. The germline CDR1 and CDR2 sequences are LNHNV and YYDKDF (reference sequence). The CDR3 sequence: CATSRDRLATNEKLFF.

The chain combines TRBV20-1 with TRBJ1-5; TCRdb names TRBD1, which stays unverified in the absence of DNA. This CDR3 has 14 amino acids. CDR1 is DFQATT and CDR2 is SNEGSKA in the germline V gene (reference sequence). This CDR3 reads CSASLTGGNQPQHF.

The chain employs TRBV6-1 and TRBJ2-1; TCRdb proposes TRBD1, but this gene call is untestable without DNA. CDR1 MNHNS and CDR2 SASEGT come from the germline V gene. The CDR3 totals 16 residues. The CDR3 region is CASSEWEGTGSYEQFF.

CDR3 residues: CSVRGTLYSPLHF. The gene calls are TRBV20-1 and TRBJ1-6; the D gene TCRdb calls, TRBD1, cannot be checked with no DNA. This CDR3 contains 13 residues. CDR1 DFQATT and CDR2 SNEGSKA come from the germline V gene (reference sequence).

J is TRBJ2-3 and V is TRBV18; TCRdb reports TRBD1, a call that lacks DNA to check it against. The CDR3 is made up of 15 amino acids. CDR1 is KGHSH and CDR2 is LQKENI in the germline V gene. Here the CDR3 reads CASSPSTGSTDTQYF.

This chain connects TRBV28 to TRBJ1-2. CDR1 and CDR2 from the germline V gene are MDHEN and SYDVKM. CDR3 size: 15 residues. The CDR3 loop reads CASHPRAGFGYGYTF.

The chain combines TRBV7-6 with TRBJ1-1; TCRdb's D gene call, TRBD1, goes unchecked for lack of DNA. The CDR3 covers 18 residues. Germline CDR1 and CDR2: SGHVS and FNYEAQ. CDR3 loop: CASSWPAGQGLTGTEAFF.